The rows below give T cell receptor beta chains drawn from one sample of a study of low-dose radiotherapy and immunotherapy resistance in tumors. TCRdb reprocessed the reads with MiXCR, giving one entry per CDR3 protein. The sample consists of tens of thousands of distinct CDR3 sequences, roughly a sixth of them appearing once. The sample in question was PBMCs, obtained before treatment. These receptors all stem from a male donor with prostate cancer. CDR3s include the opening cysteine and the closing phenylalanine or tryptophan. The D gene is left open where the match is weak. A row's size may be missing; if present it is once, few, many or a size class.

clone size: many; V gene: TRBV7-2; J gene: TRBJ1-4; D gene: -; CDR3 DNA: TGTGCCAGCAGCTTAGCGGGGACAACTAATGAAAAACTGTTTTTT; CDR3 protein: CASSLAGTTNEKLFF
clone size: many; V gene: TRBV6-6; J gene: TRBJ1-5; D gene: -; CDR3 DNA: TGTGCCAGCAGTGAGGGAAGCAATCAGCCCCAGCATTTT; CDR3 protein: CASSEGSNQPQHF
clone size: many; V gene: TRBV7-2; J gene: TRBJ2-1; D gene: -; CDR3 DNA: TGTGCCAGCAAAACACCGGGGTTCATGTACAATGAGCAGTTCTTC; CDR3 protein: CASKTPGFMYNEQFF
clone size: many; V gene: TRBV6-2/TRBV6-3; J gene: TRBJ2-5; D gene: -; CDR3 DNA: TGTGCCAGCAGCCGGTTTAGAGACCAAGAGACCCAGTACTTC; CDR3 protein: CASSRFRDQETQYF
clone size: many; V gene: TRBV5-1; J gene: TRBJ2-7; D gene: -; CDR3 DNA: TGCGCCAGCAGCTTGGACCCCGGTTTAGGCGACGAGCAGTACTTC; CDR3 protein: CASSLDPGLGDEQYF
clone size: many; V gene: TRBV6-1; J gene: TRBJ1-5; D gene: -; CDR3 DNA: TGTGCCAGCAGTGGACAGAGGGAAAATCAGCCCCAGCATTTT; CDR3 protein: CASSGQRENQPQHF
clone size: many; V gene: TRBV7-9; J gene: TRBJ1-3; D gene: -; CDR3 DNA: TGTGCCAGCAGACCCACAGCCAACTCTGGAAACACCATATATTTT; CDR3 protein: CASRPTANSGNTIYF
clone size: many; V gene: TRBV16; J gene: TRBJ2-7; D gene: -; CDR3 DNA: TGTGCCAGCAGCCCGACCGGTCGGAGTAAAGGTAGCTCCTACGAGCAGTACTTC; CDR3 protein: CASSPTGRSKGSSYEQYF
clone size: many; V gene: TRBV4-1; J gene: TRBJ2-3; D gene: TRBD2; CDR3 DNA: TGCGCCAGCAGCCCCCACCTAGCGGGGGGGACAGATACGCAGTATTTT; CDR3 protein: CASSPHLAGGTDTQYF
clone size: many; V gene: TRBV5-1; J gene: TRBJ2-7; D gene: TRBD2; CDR3 DNA: TGCGCCAGCAGCCCCGGGGGGGTAGCGGCATCCTACGAGCAGTACTTC; CDR3 protein: CASSPGGVAASYEQYF
clone size: many; V gene: TRBV2; J gene: TRBJ2-5; D gene: -; CDR3 DNA: TGTGCCAGCAGTTCAATTATGGGGCCCCAGTACTTC; CDR3 protein: CASSSIMGPQYF
clone size: many; V gene: TRBV12-5; J gene: TRBJ1-3; D gene: -; CDR3 DNA: TGTGCTAGTGGAGGCTCTGGAAACACCATATATTTT; CDR3 protein: CASGGSGNTIYF
clone size: -; V gene: TRBV5-1; J gene: TRBJ2-7; D gene: -; CDR3 DNA: TGCGCCAGCAGCTCTCTCGTTCCCTACGAGCAGTACTTC; CDR3 protein: CASSSLVPYEQYF
clone size: many; V gene: TRBV5-1; J gene: TRBJ2-7; D gene: TRBD1; CDR3 DNA: TGCGCCAGCAGCCCCGGGACAGGACCCTACGAGCAGTACTTC; CDR3 protein: CASSPGTGPYEQYF
clone size: many; V gene: TRBV20-1; J gene: TRBJ1-3; D gene: TRBD1; CDR3 DNA: TGCAGTGCTAGCCCTACAGGGGTCTCTGGAAACACCATATATTTT; CDR3 protein: CSASPTGVSGNTIYF
clone size: many; V gene: TRBV6-2/TRBV6-3; J gene: TRBJ1-5; D gene: TRBD1; CDR3 DNA: TGTGCCAGCAGTACCCGGACAGGGTCGTACAATCAGCCCCAGCATTTT; CDR3 protein: CASSTRTGSYNQPQHF
clone size: -; V gene: TRBV6-5; J gene: TRBJ2-2; D gene: TRBD2; CDR3 DNA: TGTGCCAGCGAGCCCGGGACTAGCGGGGGCCAAAGGGACACCGGGGAGCTGTTTTTT; CDR3 protein: CASEPGTSGGQRDTGELFF